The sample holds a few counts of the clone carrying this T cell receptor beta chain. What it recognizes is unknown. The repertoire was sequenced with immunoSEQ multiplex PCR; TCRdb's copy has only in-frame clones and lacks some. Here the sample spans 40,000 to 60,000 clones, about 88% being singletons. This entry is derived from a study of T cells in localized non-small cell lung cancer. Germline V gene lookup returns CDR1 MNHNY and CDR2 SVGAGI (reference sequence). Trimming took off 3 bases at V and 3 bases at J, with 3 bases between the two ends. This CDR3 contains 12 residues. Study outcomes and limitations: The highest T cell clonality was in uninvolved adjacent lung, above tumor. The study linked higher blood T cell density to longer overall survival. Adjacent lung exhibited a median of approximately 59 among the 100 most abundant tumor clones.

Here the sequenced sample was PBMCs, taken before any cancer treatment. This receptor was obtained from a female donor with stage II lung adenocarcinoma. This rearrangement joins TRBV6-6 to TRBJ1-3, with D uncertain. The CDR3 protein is CASSYLGNTIYF. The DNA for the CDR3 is TGTGCCAGCAGTTATCTTGGAAACACCATATATTTT.